The rows below give T cell receptor beta chains drawn from one sample of a study of blood T cell repertoires in COVID-19. Assay used: immunoSEQ multiplex PCR; TCRdb lists only in-frame clones, some missing. This table holds about 75,000 clones, around 74% found once. Sequenced: peripheral blood. The receptors stem from a woman older than 75 with active or convalescent COVID-19. CDR3s include the opening cysteine and the closing phenylalanine or tryptophan. Fields, in order: V gene, CDR3 protein.

>TRBV6-5
CASSYSGQGAHEQYF
>TRBV18
CASSPLAGAAEQYF
>TRBV19
CASSPWTGSNTEAFF
>TRBV7-9
CASSPTSGGPRTYEQYF
>TRBV4-1
CASSQGPGPLEQFF
>TRBV28
CASSFRANRHEQYF
>TRBV18
CASSPPWGARETQYF
>TRBV12-3/TRBV12-4
CASNDQGRYEQYF
>TRBV29-1
CSVEDTYEQYF
>TRBV7-2
CASSLTGVRLYEQYF
>TRBV13
CASSSGLSNEQFF
>TRBV4-3
CASSQEGDSYAANEKLFF
>TRBV21-1
CASSILNRGNQPQHF
>TRBV19
CATAPNGLRGSTDTQYF
>TRBV10-1
CASSDRNRVAKNIQYF
>TRBV28
CASSLDDRSWSAF
>TRBV7-2
CASSVHSGTAALNQPQHF
>TRBV19
CASSMVAGGRYEQYF
>TRBV27
CASSPLRTGGGEKLFF
>TRBV10-2
CASREQGASGYTF
>TRBV6-2/TRBV6-3
CASSLLAGRKSSYNEQFF
>TRBV7-9
CASSGFQWSIEQYF
>TRBV4-3
CASSHSLSGNTIYF
>TRBV10-3
CAIRGRENQPQHF
>TRBV10-3
CAISEGARQPQHF
>TRBV7-2
CASSLDPSRLPLSYEQYF
>TRBV9
CASSATGGISPLHF
>TRBV6-2/TRBV6-3
CASSYLGASGYEQYF
>TRBV18
CASSPGSLSWRGAADTQYF
>TRBV7-9
CASSLEGQNQPQHF
>TRBV5-1
CASSLVARTYEQYF
>TRBV6-5
CASSYSSSIIYEQYF
>TRBV19
CASSISSGSQGTQYF
>TRBV2
CASRPFYPGQGSRTPYEQYF
>TRBV24-1
CATSDYRNTGELFF
>TRBV6-5
CASRWGGMNTEAFF
>TRBV7-2
CASSPQATVDNYNSPLHF
>TRBV7-2
CASSPRQGVSDTQYF
>TRBV7-9
CASSLGDRSHTEAFF
>TRBV7-9
CASSLLGGAPSYEQYF
>TRBV19
CASSMGVGYRGSNQPQHF
>TRBV19
CASSIIAGGLEQYF